This T cell receptor (beta chain) is drawn from a study of CD8 T cells in ankylosing spondylitis listed by TCRdb under 2017. With respect to the entire study: To find TCR variants linked to disease, the study profiled T cell receptor beta repertoires in ankylosing spondylitis patients and healthy donors. The whole study cohort included 85 to 120 healthy donors and 25 ankylosing spondylitis patients. Samples of peripheral blood were taken, and for ankylosing spondylitis patients, synovial fluid was collected as well.

The data were produced on an Illumina HiSeq 2500. Quantitative 5'-RACE with molecular barcodes was the method used to prepare the TCR beta libraries. The original pipeline was this. Disease-linked TCR variants were identified with a new computational method built on a probabilistic model of VDJ rearrangement. The public reads were reprocessed in TCRdb via fastp at Q25 and MiXCR, keeping in-frame beta chains. Identical CDR3 proteins give one entry, which carries the most common genes and DNA. Clone size and V and J calls follow TCRdb, not the original study. This sample holds 750,000 to 850,000 distinct CDR3 sequences; approximately 12% were observed only once. The top ten clonotypes cover 0.51% of the sample. Broad study findings and their caveats: Some of the motif variants had been reported before in the synovial fluid and blood of reactive arthritis patients, a finding that suggests common disease-initiation mechanisms. According to the report, matched synovial fluid samples from ankylosing spondylitis patients were significantly enriched for the disease-linked clones. Blood from ankylosing spondylitis patients appeared to be characterized by a TCR beta motif composed of several highly homologous amino acid variants. The disease-linked clones showed a CD8+ phenotype and occurred at relatively low frequencies in peripheral blood.

V is reduced by 5 bases and J by 8 bases, leaving a spacing of 12 bases between them. Via the germline V gene (reference sequence), CDR1 is DFQATT and CDR2 SNEGSKA. CDR3 length: 12 amino acids, cysteine to phenylalanine. Only CDR3 DNA is held: 36 bases, read in frame from base 1. Note on this clonotype: Its binding antigen is unknown. No clone much larger than this one lies a single base away; base qualities are absent.

The origin of this receptor is a male donor with ankylosing spondylitis. Sequencing was performed on blood, either unsorted or a sorted T cell fraction (not recorded which). Recombination connected TRBV20-1 to TRBJ1-4, with the D gene not confidently named. The nucleotide sequence reads TGCAGTGCTCTGGGAAACCTGGAAAAACTGTTTTTT. This codes for CSALGNLEKLFF.